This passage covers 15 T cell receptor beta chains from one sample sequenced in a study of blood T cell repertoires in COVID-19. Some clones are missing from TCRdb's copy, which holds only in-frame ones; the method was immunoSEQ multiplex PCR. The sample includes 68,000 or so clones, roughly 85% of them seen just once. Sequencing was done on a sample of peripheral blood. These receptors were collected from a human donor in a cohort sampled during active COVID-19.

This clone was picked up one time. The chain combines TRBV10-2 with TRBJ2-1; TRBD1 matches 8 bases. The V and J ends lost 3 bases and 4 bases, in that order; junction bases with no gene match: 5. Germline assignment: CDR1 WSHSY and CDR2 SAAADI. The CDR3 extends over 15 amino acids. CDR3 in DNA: TGCGCCAGCAGTGACGCAGGGGGCGTTTACAATGAGCAGTTCTTC. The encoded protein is CASSDAGGVYNEQFF.

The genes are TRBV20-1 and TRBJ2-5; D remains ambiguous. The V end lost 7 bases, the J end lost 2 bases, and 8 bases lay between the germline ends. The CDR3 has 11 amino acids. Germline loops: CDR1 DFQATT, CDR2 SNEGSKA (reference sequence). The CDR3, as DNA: TGCAGTGTGGCGGCGCAAGAGACCCAGTACTTC. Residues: CSVAAQETQYF.

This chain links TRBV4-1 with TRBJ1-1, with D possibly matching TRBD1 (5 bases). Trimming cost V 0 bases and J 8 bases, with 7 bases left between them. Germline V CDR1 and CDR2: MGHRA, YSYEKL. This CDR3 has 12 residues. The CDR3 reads CASSQDRGEAFF. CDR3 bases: TGCGCCAGCAGCCAAGATCGGGGGGAAGCTTTCTTT.

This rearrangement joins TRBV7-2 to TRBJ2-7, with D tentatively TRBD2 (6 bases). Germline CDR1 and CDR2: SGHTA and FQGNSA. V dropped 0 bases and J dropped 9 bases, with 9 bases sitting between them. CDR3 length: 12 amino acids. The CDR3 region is CASSLARGMQYF. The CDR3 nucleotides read TGTGCCAGCAGCTTAGCGCGCGGGATGCAGTACTTC.

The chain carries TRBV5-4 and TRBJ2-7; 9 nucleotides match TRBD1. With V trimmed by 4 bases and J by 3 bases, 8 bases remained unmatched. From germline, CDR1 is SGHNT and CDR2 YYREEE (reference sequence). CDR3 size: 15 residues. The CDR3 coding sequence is TGTGCCAGCAGCCCCCGACAGGGGGAGAACTACGAGCAGTACTTC. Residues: CASSPRQGENYEQYF.

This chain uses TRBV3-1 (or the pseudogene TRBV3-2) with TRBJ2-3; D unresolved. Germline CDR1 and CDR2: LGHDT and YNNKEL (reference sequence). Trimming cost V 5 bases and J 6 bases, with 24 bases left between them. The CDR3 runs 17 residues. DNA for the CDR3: TGTGCCAGCAGCTACTTCGGAGTTACCGGAGTCCCCGATACGCAGTATTTT. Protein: CASSYFGVTGVPDTQYF.

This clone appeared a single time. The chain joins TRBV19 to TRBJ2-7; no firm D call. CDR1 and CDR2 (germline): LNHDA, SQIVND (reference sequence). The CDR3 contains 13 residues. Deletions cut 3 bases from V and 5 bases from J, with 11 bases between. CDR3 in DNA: TGTGCCAGTAGTATCTCTCCCACTAACGAGCAGTACTTC. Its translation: CASSISPTNEQYF.

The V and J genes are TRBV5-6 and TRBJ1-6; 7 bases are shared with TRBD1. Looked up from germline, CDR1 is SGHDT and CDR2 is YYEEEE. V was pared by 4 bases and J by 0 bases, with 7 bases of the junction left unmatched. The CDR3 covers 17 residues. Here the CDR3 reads CASSPSGGSSYNSPLHF. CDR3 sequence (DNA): TGTGCCAGCAGCCCGTCAGGGGGTAGCTCCTATAATTCACCCCTCCACTTT.

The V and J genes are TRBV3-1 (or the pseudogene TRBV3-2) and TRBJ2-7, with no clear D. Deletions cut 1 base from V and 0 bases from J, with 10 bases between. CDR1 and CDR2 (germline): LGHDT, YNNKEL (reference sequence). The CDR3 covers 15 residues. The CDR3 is CASSQGISYSYEQYF. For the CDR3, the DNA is TGTGCCAGCAGCCAAGGAATTAGTTACTCCTACGAGCAGTACTTC.

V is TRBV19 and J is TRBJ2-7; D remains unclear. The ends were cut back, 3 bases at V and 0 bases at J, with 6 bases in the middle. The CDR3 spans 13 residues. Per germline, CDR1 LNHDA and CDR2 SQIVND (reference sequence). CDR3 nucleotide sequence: TGTGCCAGTAGTATCGGTCACTCCTACGAGCAGTACTTC. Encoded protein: CASSIGHSYEQYF.

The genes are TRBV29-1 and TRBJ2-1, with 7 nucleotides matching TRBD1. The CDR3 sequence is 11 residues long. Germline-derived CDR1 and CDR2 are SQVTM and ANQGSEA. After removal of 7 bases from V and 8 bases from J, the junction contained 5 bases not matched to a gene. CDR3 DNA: TGCAGCGCTGGACAGGCTGATGAGCAGTTCTTC. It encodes CSAGQADEQFF.

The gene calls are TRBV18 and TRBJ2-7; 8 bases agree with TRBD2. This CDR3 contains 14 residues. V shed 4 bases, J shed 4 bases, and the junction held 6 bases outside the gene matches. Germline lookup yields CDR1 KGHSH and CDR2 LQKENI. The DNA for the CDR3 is TGTGCCAGCTCACTCCGGGGGGGGAGATACGAGCAGTACTTC. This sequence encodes CASSLRGGRYEQYF.

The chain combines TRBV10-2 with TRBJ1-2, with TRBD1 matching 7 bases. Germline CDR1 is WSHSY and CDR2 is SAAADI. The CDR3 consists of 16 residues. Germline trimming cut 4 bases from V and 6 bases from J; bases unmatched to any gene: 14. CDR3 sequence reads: CASSARGGRGLDGYTF. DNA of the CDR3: TGCGCCAGCAGTGCCCGCGGAGGAAGGGGGCTTGATGGCTACACCTTC.

CDR3: CAIRVDSNYGYTF. CDR3 DNA: TGTGCCATCAGGGTAGATTCTAACTATGGCTACACCTTC. The rearrangement joins TRBV10-3 to TRBJ1-2, with D hard to call. In germline, CDR1 is ENHRY, CDR2 SYGVKD. The CDR3 length is 13 residues. The ends were cut back, 6 bases at V and 0 bases at J, with 8 bases in the middle.

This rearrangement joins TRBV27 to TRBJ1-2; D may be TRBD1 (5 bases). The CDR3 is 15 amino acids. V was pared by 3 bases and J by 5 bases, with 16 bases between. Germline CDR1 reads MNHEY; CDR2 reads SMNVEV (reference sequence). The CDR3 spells CASSLNPRGPYGYTF. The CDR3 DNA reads TGTGCCAGCAGTTTGAACCCGCGGGGACCATATGGCTACACCTTC.